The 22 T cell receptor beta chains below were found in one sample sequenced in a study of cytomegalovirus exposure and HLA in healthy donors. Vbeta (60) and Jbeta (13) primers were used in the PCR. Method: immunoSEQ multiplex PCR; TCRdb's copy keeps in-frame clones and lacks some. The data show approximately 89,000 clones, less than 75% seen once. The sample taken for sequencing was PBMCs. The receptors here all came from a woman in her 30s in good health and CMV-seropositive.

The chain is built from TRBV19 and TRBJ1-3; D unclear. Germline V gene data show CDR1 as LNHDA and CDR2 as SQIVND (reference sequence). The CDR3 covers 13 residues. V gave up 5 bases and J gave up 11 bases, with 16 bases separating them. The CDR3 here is CASSGADLGAIYF. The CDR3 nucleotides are TGTGCCAGTAGTGGAGCAGACCTCGGGGCCATATATTTT.

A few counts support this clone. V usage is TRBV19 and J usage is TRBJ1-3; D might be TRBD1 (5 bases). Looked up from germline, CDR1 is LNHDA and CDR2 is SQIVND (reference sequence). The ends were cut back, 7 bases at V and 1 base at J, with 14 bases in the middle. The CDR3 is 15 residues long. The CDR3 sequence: CASTGGRTSGNTIYF. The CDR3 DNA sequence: TGTGCCAGTACGGGGGGAAGGACGTCTGGAAACACCATATATTTT.

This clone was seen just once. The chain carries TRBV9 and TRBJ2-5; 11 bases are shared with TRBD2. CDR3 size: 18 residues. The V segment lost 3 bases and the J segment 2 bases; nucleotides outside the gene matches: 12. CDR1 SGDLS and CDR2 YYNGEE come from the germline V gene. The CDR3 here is CASSATELAGEIQETQYF. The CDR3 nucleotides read TGTGCCAGCAGCGCAACGGAACTAGCGGGGGAGATACAAGAGACCCAGTACTTC.

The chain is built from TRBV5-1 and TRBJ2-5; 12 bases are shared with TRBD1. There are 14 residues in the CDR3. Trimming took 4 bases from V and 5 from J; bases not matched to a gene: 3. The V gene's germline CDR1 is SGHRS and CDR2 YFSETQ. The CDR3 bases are TGCGCCAGCAGCACGGGACAGGGGGCCGAGACCCAGTACTTC. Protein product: CASSTGQGAETQYF.

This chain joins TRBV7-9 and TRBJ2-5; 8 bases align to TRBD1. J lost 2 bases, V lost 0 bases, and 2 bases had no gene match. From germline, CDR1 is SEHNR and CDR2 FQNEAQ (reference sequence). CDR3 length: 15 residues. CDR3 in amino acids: CASSLAGTGQETQYF. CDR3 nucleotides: TGTGCCAGCAGCTTAGCCGGGACAGGACAAGAGACCCAGTACTTC.

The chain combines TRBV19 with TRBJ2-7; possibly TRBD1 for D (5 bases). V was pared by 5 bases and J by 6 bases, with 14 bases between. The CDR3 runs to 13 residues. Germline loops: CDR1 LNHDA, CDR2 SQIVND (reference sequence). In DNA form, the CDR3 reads TGTGCCAGTAGTGATCAGGGTTCCCGCGAGCAGTACTTC. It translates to CASSDQGSREQYF.

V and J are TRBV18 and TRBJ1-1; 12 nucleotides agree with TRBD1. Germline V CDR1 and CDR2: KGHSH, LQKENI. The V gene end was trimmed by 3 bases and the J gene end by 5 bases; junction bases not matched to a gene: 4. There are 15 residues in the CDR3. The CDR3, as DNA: TGTGCCAGCTCACCGGGACAGGGGGCTTTAACTGAAGCTTTCTTT. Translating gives CASSPGQGALTEAFF.

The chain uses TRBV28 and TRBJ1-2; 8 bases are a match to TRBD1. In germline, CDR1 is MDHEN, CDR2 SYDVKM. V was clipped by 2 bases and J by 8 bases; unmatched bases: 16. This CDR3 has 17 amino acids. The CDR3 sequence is CASSLTDRDPPPRGYTF. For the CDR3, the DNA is TGTGCCAGCAGTTTAACGGACAGGGACCCCCCCCCTAGAGGCTACACCTTC.

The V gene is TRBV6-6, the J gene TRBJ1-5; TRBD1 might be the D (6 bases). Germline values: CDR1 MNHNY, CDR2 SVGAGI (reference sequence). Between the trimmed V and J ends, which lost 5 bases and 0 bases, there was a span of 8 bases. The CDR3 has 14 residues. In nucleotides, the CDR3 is TGTGCCAGCAGTGGACAGTATAGCAATCAGCCCCAGCATTTT. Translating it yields CASSGQYSNQPQHF.

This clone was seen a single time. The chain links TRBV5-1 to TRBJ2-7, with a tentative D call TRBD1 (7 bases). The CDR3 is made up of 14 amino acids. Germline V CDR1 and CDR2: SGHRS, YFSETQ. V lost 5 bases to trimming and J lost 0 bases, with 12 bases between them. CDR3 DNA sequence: TGCGCCAGCAGGGAGGGGGCCATCTCCTACGAGCAGTACTTC. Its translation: CASREGAISYEQYF.

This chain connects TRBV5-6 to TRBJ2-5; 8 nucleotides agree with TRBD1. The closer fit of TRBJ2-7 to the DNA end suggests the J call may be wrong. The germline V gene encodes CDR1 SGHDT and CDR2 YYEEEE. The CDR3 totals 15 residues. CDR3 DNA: TGTGCCAGCAGCTCTTGGACAGGGAGAAACTACGAGCAGTACTTC. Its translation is CASSSWTGRNYEQYF.

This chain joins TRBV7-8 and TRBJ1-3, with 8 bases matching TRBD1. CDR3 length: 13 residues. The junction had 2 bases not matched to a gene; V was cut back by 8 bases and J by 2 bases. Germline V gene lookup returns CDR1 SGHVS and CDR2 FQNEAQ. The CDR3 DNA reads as TGTGCCAGCCTGACAGGGGCTGGAAACACCATATATTTT. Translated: CASLTGAGNTIYF.

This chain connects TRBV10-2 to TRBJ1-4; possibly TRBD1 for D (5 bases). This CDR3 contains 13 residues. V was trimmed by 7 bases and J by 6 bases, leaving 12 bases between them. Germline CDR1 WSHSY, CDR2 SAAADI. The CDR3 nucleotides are TGCGCCAGCATGGGAGGGGCCGATGAAAAACTGTTTTTT. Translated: CASMGGADEKLFF.

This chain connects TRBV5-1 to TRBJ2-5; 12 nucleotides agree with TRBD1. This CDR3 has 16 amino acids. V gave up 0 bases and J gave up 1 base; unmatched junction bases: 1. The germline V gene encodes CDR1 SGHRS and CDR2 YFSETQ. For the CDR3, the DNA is TGCGCCAGCAGCTTGGGGGGACAGGGGGCCCAAGAGACCCAGTACTTC. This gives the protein CASSLGGQGAQETQYF.

CDR3 in DNA: TGTGCCAGCAGCGACCCGGGACTAGGTGTTGAAAAACTGTTTTTT. Its protein product is CASSDPGLGVEKLFF. The chain combines TRBV7-9 with TRBJ1-4, with D possibly being TRBD1 (5 bases). Trimming removed 5 bases at V and 7 bases at J, with 17 bases between. Germline values: CDR1 SEHNR, CDR2 FQNEAQ (reference sequence). This CDR3 has 15 amino acids. Supplemented by reference TRBV7-9 and TRBJ1-4, the full variable domain reads DTGVSQNPRHKITKRGQNVTFRCDPISEHNRLYWYRQTLGQGPEFLTYFQNEAQLEKSRLLSDRFSAERPKGSFSTLEIQRTEQGDSAMYLCASSDPGLGVEKLFFGSGTQLSVL.

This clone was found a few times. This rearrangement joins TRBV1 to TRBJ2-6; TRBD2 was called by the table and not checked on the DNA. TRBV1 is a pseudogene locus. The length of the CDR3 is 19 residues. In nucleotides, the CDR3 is TGCACCAGCAGCCAAGTCTTGGTCGGGGGGGCTACTGGGGCCAACGTCCTGACTTTC. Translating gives CTSSQVLVGGATGANVLTF.

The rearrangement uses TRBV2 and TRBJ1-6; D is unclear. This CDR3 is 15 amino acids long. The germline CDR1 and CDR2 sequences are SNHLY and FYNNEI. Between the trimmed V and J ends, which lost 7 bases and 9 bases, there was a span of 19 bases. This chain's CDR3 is CASIPIAPGGSPLHF. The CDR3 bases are TGTGCCAGCATCCCGATCGCCCCGGGAGGTTCACCCCTCCACTTT.

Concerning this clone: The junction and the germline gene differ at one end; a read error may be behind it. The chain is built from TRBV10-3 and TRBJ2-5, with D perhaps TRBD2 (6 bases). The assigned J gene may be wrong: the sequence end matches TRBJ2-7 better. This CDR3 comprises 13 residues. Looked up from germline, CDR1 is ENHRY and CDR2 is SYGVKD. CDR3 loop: CAISKSGAAEQYF. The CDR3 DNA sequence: TGTGCCATCAGTAAGTCGGGAGCGGCCGAGCAGTACTTC.

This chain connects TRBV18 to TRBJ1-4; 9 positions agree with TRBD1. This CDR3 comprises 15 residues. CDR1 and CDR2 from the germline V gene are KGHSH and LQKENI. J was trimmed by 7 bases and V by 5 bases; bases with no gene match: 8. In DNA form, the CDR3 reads TGTGCCAGCTCAACGAGGGACAGGGAATTTGAAAAACTGTTTTTT. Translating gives CASSTRDREFEKLFF.

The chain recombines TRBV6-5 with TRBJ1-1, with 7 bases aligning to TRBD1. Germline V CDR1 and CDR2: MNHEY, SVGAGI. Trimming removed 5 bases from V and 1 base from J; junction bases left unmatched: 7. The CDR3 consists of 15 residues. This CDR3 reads CASSPPGQRNTEAFF. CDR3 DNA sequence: TGTGCCAGCAGTCCCCCGGGACAGCGGAACACTGAAGCTTTCTTT.

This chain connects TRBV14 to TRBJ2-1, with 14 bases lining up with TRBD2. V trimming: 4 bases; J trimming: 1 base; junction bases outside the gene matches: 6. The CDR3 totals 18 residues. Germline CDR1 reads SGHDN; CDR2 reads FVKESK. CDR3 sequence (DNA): TGTGCCAGCAGCCCAGGGACTAGCGGGGGCCGATCCTACAATGAGCAGTTCTTC. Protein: CASSPGTSGGRSYNEQFF.

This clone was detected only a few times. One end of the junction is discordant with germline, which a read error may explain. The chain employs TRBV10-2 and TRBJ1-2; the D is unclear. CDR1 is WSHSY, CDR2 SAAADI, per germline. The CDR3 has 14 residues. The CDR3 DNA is TGCGCCAGCAGTGAGTCCCCGGAATACTATGGCTACCCCTTC. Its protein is CASSESPEYYGYPF.